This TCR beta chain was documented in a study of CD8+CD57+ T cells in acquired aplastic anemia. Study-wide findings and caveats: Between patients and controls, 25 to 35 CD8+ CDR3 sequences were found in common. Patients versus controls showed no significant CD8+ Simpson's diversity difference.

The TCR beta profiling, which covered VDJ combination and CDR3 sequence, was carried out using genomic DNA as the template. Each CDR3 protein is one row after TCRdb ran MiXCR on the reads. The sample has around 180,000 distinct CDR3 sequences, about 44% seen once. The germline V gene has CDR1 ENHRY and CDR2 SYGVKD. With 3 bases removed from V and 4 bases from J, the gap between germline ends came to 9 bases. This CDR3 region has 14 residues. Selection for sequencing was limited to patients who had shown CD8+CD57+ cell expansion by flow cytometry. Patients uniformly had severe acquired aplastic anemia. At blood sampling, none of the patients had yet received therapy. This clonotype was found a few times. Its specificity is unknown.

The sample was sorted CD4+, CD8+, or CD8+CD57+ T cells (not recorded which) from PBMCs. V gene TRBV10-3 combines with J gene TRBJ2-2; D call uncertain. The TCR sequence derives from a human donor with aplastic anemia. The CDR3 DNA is TGTGCCATCAGTGAAGGGCCGATCACCGGGGAGCTGTTTTTT. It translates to CAISEGPITGELFF.